The 15 T cell receptor beta chains below were found in one sample sequenced in a study of neurological immune-mediated disorders. Time point described: longitudinal time-point 3. TCRdb re-analysed the 5' RACE reads in MiXCR, keeping a single row per CDR3 protein. The repertoire holds roughly 100,000 distinct CDR3 sequences, with about a tenth as singletons. Sample: PBMCs. The receptor set was obtained from a female donor with HTLV-1-associated myelopathy (HAM/TSP).

This clonotype was recorded many times. The rearrangement joins TRBV25-1 to TRBJ2-1; TRBD1 might be the D (5 bases). The V end lost 2 bases, the J end lost 3 bases, and 14 bases lay between the germline ends. The CDR3 extends over 16 amino acids. Germline V CDR1 and CDR2: MGHDK, SYGVNS. The DNA for the CDR3 is TGTGCCAGCAGTGAAGGGCAGGGCCAGGTCTACAATGAGCAGTTCTTC. Translated: CASSEGQGQVYNEQFF.

This clonotype appeared many times. CDR3 sequence reads: CASSLVGTGGEKLFF. CDR3 nucleotides: TGTGCCAGCAGCTTAGTAGGGACAGGGGGCGAAAAACTGTTTTTT. V usage is TRBV7-9 and J usage is TRBJ1-4; 12 bases are shared with TRBD1. The germline V gene has CDR1 SEHNR and CDR2 FQNEAQ (reference sequence). The CDR3 is 15 residues long. J was trimmed by 8 bases and V by 1 base; bases with no gene match: 2.

This clonotype was observed at least ten times. The gene calls are TRBV28 and TRBJ1-2, with a weak D call TRBD1 (5 bases). Trimming took 2 bases from V and 3 from J, leaving 16 bases between them. Per the germline V gene, CDR1 is MDHEN and CDR2 is SYDVKM. The CDR3 contains 16 residues. The CDR3 DNA sequence: TGTGCCAGCAGTTTAGCCAGGGCCGGTGTTGACTATGGCTACACCTTC. Its translation is CASSLARAGVDYGYTF.

This chain links TRBV20-1 with TRBJ2-3; D is undetermined. The CDR3 loop spans 15 amino acids. Germline CDR1 and CDR2: DFQATT and SNEGSKA (reference sequence). The V gene lost 5 bases and the J gene lost 4 bases, with 19 bases spanning the gap. The CDR3 DNA reads TGCAGTGCTGCACCAGCTGTTGGTCCGGCAGATACGCAGTATTTT. Translating gives CSAAPAVGPADTQYF.

This clonotype has a count of ten or more. This chain uses TRBV4-1 with TRBJ2-1, with TRBD2 as a possible D gene (6 bases). The V and J ends lost 0 bases and 7 bases respectively, with 13 bases between them. This CDR3 is built from 15 residues. Looked up from germline, CDR1 is MGHRA and CDR2 is YSYEKL. CDR3 loop: CASSQDSGGRNEQFF. As DNA, the CDR3 is TGCGCCAGCAGCCAAGATAGTGGGGGGAGGAATGAGCAGTTCTTC.

Ten or more counts support this clonotype. The chain employs TRBV29-1 and TRBJ2-5, with D hard to call. The CDR3 has 12 residues. The V gene lost 5 bases and the J gene lost 1 base, with 8 bases spanning the gap. Germline V gene lookup returns CDR1 SQVTM and CDR2 ANQGSEA. CDR3 in DNA: TGCAGCGTTCGGACCCCCCAAGAGACCCAGTACTTC. Its translation: CSVRTPQETQYF.

The chain combines TRBV5-1 with TRBJ2-2, with D perhaps matching TRBD2 (5 bases). This CDR3 has 16 residues. Germline V gene lookup returns CDR1 SGHRS and CDR2 YFSETQ. V dropped 0 bases and J dropped 4 bases, with 13 bases sitting between them. The CDR3 is CASSLGTRAGTGELFF. For the CDR3, the DNA is TGCGCCAGCAGCTTGGGAACGAGGGCAGGCACCGGGGAGCTGTTTTTT.

This clonotype was recorded at least ten times. This chain links TRBV20-1 with TRBJ2-2, with D perhaps TRBD2 (6 bases). V lost 5 bases and J lost 4, with 11 bases in between. This CDR3 contains 13 residues. CDR1 and CDR2 from the germline V gene are DFQATT and SNEGSKA (reference sequence). CDR3 DNA: TGCAGTGCTCGGCGGGATTTCACCGGGGAGCTGTTTTTT. It codes for CSARRDFTGELFF.

There are many counts of this clonotype. The chain combines TRBV5-1 with TRBJ2-3; possibly TRBD1 or TRBD2 for D (6 bases each). Trimming cost V 1 base and J 7 bases, with 13 bases left between them. This CDR3 contains 14 residues. From germline, CDR1 is SGHRS and CDR2 YFSETQ. CDR3 bases: TGCGCCAGCAGCTTGCTCGGGGGCGCGAATACGCAGTATTTT. Its protein is CASSLLGGANTQYF.

This clonotype was seen repeatedly, ten times or more. The chain links TRBV9 to TRBJ2-2; D is tentatively TRBD1 or TRBD2 (5 bases each). Germline CDR1 reads SGDLS; CDR2 reads YYNGEE. V was clipped by 3 bases and J by 6 bases, with 18 bases between them. CDR3 length: 16 residues. The CDR3 nucleotides are TGTGCCAGCAGCGGTCCCGGGACCCAGAGTTCCGGGGAGCTGTTTTTT. Protein product: CASSGPGTQSSGELFF.

This clonotype was detected only a few times. One end of the junction does not line up with germline, which may come from a read error. V and J are TRBV7-2 and TRBJ1-2; TRBD1 is a possible D gene (5 bases). Germline V gives CDR1 SGHTA, CDR2 FQGNSA. The CDR3 runs to 15 residues. The CDR3 loop reads CASSLAGRPNYDYTF. The CDR3, as DNA: TGTGCCAGCAGCTTAGCGGGGCGACCTAACTATGACTACACCTTC. The variable domain in full, completed from reference TRBV7-2 and TRBJ1-2, reads GAGVSQSPSNKVTEKGKDVELRCDPISGHTALYWYRQSLGQGLEFLIYFQGNSAPDKSGLPSDRFSAERTGGSVSTLTIQRTQQEDSAVYLCASSLAGRPNYDYTFGSGTRLTVV.

This clonotype was seen ten or more times. This sequence joins TRBV9 and TRBJ1-5; D not certain. The V end lost 2 bases, the J end lost 0 bases, and 6 bases lay between the germline ends. CDR1 is SGDLS, CDR2 YYNGEE, per germline. CDR3 length: 14 residues. The CDR3 sequence: CASSVGSSNQPQHF. The CDR3 region has the DNA TGTGCCAGCAGCGTCGGGAGTAGCAATCAGCCCCAGCATTTT.

Many counts were recorded for this clonotype. The chain carries TRBV5-1 and TRBJ2-7, with D unclear. The germline V gene has CDR1 SGHRS and CDR2 YFSETQ. Trimming removed 1 base from V and 3 bases from J, with 14 bases in between. This CDR3 has 15 amino acids. CDR3 nucleotides: TGCGCCAGCAGCTTGTCTGGGCCCGGAATCTACGAGCAGTACTTC. It is translated as CASSLSGPGIYEQYF.

This clonotype was seen ten or more times. V gene TRBV12-3 or TRBV12-4 combines with J gene TRBJ2-6; D is uncertain. V shed 5 bases and J shed 0 bases, with 5 bases lying between them. The CDR3 contains 14 residues. The CDR3 protein is CASSLLSGANVLTF. In nucleotides, the CDR3 is TGTGCCAGCAGTCTCCTCTCTGGGGCCAACGTCCTGACTTTC.

This clonotype was observed many times. This chain connects TRBV29-1 to TRBJ2-5; 7 bases match TRBD1. The germline V gene encodes CDR1 SQVTM and CDR2 ANQGSEA. V dropped 0 bases and J dropped 4; count of bases not matched to a gene: 11. The length of the CDR3 is 16 residues. CDR3 bases: TGCAGCGTTGAAGAACGGGGACAGTATAGTAGAGAGACCCAGTACTTC. This codes for CSVEERGQYSRETQYF.